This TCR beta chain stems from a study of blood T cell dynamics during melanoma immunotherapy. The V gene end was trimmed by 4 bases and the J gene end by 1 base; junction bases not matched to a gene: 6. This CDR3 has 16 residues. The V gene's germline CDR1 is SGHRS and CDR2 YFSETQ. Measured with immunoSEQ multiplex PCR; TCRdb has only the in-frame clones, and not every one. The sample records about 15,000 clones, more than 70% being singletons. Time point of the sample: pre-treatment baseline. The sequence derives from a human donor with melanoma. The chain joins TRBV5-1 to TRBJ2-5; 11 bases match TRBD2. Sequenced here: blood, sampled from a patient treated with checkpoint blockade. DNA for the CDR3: TGCGCCAGCAGCCTCGGACTAGCGGGTTTCCAAGAGACCCAGTACTTC. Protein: CASSLGLAGFQETQYF. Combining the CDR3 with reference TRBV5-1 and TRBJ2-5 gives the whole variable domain KAGVTQTPRYLIKTRGQQVTLSCSPISGHRSVSWYQQTPGQGLQFLFEYFSETQRNKGNFPGRFSGRQFSNSRSEMNVSTLELGDSALYLCASSLGLAGFQETQYFGPGTRLLVL.